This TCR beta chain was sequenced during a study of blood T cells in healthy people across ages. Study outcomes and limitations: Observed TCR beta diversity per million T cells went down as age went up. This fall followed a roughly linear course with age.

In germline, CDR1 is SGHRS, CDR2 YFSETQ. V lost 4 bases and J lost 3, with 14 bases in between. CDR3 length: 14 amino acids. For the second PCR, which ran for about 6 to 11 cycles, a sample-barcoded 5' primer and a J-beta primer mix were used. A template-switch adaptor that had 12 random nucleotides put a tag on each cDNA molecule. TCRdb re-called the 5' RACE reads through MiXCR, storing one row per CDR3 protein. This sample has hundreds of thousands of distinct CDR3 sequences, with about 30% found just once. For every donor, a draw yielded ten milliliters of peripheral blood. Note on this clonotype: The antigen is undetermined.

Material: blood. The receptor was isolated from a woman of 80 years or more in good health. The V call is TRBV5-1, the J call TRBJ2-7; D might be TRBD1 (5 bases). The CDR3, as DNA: TGCGCCAGCAGCGACCAGGGTATAGACTACGAGCAGTACTTC. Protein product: CASSDQGIDYEQYF.